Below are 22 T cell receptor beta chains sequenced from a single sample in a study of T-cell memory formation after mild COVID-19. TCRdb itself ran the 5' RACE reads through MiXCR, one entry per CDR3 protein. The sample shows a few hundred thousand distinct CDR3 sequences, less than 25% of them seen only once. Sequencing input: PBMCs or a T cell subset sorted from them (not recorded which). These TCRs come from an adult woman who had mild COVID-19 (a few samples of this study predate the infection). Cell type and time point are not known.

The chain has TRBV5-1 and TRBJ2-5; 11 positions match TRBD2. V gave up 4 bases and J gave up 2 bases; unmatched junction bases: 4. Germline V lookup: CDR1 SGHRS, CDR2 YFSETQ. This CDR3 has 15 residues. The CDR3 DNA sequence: TGCGCCAGCAGCCCCATAGCGGGGGGGCAAGAGACCCAGTACTTC. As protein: CASSPIAGGQETQYF.

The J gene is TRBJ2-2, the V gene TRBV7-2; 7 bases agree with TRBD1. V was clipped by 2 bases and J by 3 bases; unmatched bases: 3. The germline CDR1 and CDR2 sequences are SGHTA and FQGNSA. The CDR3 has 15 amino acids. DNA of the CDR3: TGTGCCAGCAGCTTAAGACAGGGAGACACCGGGGAGCTGTTTTTT. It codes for CASSLRQGDTGELFF.

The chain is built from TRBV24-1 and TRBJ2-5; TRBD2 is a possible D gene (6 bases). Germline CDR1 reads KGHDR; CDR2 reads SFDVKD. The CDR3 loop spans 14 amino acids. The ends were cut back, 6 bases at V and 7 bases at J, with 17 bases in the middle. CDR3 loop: CATSPGLPRGTQYF. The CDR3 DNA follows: TGTGCCACCAGTCCGGGACTGCCAAGGGGGACCCAGTACTTC.

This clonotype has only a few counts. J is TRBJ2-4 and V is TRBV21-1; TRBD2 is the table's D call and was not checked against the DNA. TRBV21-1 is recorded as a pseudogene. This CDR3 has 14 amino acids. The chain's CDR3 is CASSNEPTSGRDYF. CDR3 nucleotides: TGTGCCAGCAGCAACGAACCGACTAGCGGGAGAGATTACTTC.

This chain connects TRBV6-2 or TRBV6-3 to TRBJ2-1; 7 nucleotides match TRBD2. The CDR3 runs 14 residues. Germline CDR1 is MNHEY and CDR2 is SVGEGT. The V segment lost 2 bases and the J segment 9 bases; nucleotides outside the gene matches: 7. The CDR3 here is CASSYVLGGSEQFF. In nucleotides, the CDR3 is TGTGCCAGCAGTTACGTTCTGGGGGGGTCTGAGCAGTTCTTC.

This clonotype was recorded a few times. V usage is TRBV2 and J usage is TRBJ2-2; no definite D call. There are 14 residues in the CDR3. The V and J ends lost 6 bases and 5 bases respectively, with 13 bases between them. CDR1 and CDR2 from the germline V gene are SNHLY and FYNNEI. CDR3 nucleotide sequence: TGTGCCAGCAGCCTTAGGGTGGGGACCGGGGAGCTGTTTTTT. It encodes CASSLRVGTGELFF.

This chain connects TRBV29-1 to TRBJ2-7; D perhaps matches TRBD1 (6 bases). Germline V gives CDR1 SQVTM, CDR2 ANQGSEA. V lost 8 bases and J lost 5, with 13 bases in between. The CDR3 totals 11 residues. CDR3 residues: CSFRGHHEQYF. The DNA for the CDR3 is TGCAGCTTCCGGGGACACCACGAGCAGTACTTC.

The CDR3 sequence is CAWMGVGANNEQFF. CDR3 in DNA: TGTGCCTGGATGGGCGTAGGGGCTAATAATGAGCAGTTCTTC. V usage is TRBV30 and J usage is TRBJ2-1, with TRBD1 as a possible D gene (5 bases). Trimming removed 4 bases from V and 7 bases from J, with 17 bases in between. The CDR3 runs to 14 residues. Per germline, CDR1 GTSNPN and CDR2 SVGIG (reference sequence).

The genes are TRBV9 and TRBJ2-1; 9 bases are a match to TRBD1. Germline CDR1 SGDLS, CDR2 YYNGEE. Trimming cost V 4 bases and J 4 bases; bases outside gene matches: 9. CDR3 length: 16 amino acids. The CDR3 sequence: CASSHRTGEAYNEQFF. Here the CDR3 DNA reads TGTGCCAGCAGCCATAGGACAGGGGAGGCGTACAATGAGCAGTTCTTC.

In DNA, the CDR3 is TGTGCCAGCAGCTTACCCTCTTACCCTCGGGATGAGCAGTTCTTC. This translates into CASSLPSYPRDEQFF. The V call is TRBV7-8, the J call TRBJ2-1; D unclear. Germline CDR1 reads SGHVS; CDR2 reads FQNEAQ. The CDR3 is 15 amino acids. V dropped 2 bases and J dropped 8 bases, with 16 bases sitting between them.

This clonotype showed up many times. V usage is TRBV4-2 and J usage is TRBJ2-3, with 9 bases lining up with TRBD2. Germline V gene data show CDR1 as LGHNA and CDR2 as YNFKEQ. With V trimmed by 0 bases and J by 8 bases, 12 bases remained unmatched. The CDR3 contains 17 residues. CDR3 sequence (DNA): TGTGCCAGCAGCCAAGATGGGGCGGGGGGGCCCGGTGGTACGCAGTATTTT. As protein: CASSQDGAGGPGGTQYF.

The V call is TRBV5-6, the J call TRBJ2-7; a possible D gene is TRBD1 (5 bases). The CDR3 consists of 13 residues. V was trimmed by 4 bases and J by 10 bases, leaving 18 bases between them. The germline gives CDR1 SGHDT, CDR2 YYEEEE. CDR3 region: CASSTLLETVQYF. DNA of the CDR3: TGTGCCAGCAGCACGCTCTTAGAGACAGTACAGTACTTC.

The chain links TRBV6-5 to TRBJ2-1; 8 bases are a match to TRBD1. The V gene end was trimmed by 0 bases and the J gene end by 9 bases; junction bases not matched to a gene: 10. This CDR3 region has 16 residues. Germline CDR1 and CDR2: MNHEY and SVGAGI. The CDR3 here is CASSYSGQGASAEQFF. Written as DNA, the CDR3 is TGTGCCAGCAGTTACTCCGGCCAGGGGGCATCGGCTGAGCAGTTCTTC.

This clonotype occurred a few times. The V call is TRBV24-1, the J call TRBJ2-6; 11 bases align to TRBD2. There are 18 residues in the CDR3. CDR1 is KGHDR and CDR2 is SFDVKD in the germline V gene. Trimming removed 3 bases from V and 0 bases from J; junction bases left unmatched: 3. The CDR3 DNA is TGTGCCACCAGTGATGGACTAGCGGGTCACTCTGGGGCCAACGTCCTGACTTTC. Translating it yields CATSDGLAGHSGANVLTF.

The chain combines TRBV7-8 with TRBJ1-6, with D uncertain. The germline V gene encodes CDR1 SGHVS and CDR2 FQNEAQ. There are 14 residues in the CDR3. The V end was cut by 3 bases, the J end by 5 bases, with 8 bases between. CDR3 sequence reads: CASSFYRDNSPLHF. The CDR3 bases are TGTGCCAGCAGCTTTTACAGAGATAATTCACCCCTCCACTTT. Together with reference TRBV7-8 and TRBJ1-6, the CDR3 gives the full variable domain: GAGVSQSPRYKVAKRGQDVALRCDPISGHVSLFWYQQALGQGPEFLTYFQNEAQLDKSGLPSDRFFAERPEGSVSTLKIQRTQQEDSAVYLCASSFYRDNSPLHFGNGTRLTVT.

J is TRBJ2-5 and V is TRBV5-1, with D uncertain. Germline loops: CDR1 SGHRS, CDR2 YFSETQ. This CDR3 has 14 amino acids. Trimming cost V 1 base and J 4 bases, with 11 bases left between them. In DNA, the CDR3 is TGCGCCAGCAGCTTGCTCGGGCCCTCAGAGACCCAGTACTTC. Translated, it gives CASSLLGPSETQYF.

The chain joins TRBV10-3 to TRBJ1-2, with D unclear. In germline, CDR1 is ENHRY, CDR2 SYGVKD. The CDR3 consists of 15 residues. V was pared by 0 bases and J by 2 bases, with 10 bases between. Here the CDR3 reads CAISESTSQNYGYTF. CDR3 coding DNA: TGTGCCATCAGTGAGTCGACTTCGCAGAACTATGGCTACACCTTC.

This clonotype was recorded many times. The CDR3 here is CASSQEVGRTDTQYF. The DNA for the CDR3 is TGCGCCAGCAGCCAAGAGGTGGGGAGGACAGATACGCAGTATTTT. The chain employs TRBV4-1 and TRBJ2-3; the D gene is possibly TRBD2 (6 bases). Germline V gene lookup returns CDR1 MGHRA and CDR2 YSYEKL. Between the trimmed V and J ends, which lost 0 bases and 3 bases, there was a span of 10 bases. The CDR3 has 15 amino acids.

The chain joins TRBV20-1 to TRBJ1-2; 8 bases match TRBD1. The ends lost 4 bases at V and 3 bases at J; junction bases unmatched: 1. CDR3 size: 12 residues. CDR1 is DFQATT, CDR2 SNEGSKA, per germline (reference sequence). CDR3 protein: CSAKGQDYGYTF. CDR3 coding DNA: TGCAGTGCTAAGGGACAGGACTATGGCTACACCTTC.

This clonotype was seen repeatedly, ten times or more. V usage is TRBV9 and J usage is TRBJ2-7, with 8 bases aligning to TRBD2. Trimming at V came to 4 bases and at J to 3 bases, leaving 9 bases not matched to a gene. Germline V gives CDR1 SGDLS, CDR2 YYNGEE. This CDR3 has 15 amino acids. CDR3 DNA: TGTGCCAGCAGCACCGACGCGGGGGGTTACTACGAGCAGTACTTC. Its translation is CASSTDAGGYYEQYF.

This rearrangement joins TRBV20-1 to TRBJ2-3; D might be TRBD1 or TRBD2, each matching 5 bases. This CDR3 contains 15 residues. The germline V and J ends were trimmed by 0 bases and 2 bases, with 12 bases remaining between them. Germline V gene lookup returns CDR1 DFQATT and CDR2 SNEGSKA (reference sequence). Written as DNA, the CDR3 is TGCAGTGCTAGAGATCACAGGACTGCCACAGATACGCAGTATTTT. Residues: CSARDHRTATDTQYF.

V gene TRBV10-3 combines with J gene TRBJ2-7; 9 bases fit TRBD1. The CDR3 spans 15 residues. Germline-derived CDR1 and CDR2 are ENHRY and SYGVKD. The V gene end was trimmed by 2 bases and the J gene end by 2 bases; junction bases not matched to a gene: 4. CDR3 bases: TGTGCCATCAGTGAGGGGCGACAGGGGGCCTACGAGCAGTACTTC. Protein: CAISEGRQGAYEQYF.